This TCR beta chain is from a study of shared clonotypes between healthy human individuals. Broader study findings: Some clonotypes were shared by all four sorted-subset donors, while others were not shared. The non-shared ones had lower generation probabilities than the shared ones. Investigators collected only blood, and repertoires in tissues likely differ.

The germline V gene encodes CDR1 SGHRS and CDR2 YFSETQ. V dropped 4 bases and J dropped 1; count of bases not matched to a gene: 2. The CDR3 runs 14 residues. Among the donors, all were Caucasian adults who lived in Nashville, Tennessee. Subsets obtained from CD4+ cells comprised CD45RA+ naive and CD45RA-negative memory cells. Data came from immunoSEQ multiplex PCR; TCRdb stores just in-frame clones and leaves some out. The sample consists of under 1,900,000 clones, approximately 98.5% of them appearing once. Points on this clone: Its target is unknown.

The receptor comes from a man in his thirties or forties in good health. Sequencing used naive CD4+ T cells sorted from blood. Subset indicated: CD45RA+ positively selected. The chain uses TRBV5-1 and TRBJ1-5; 7 nucleotides match TRBD1. CDR3 amino acids: CASSPGQSNQPQHF. The CDR3 DNA reads TGCGCCAGCAGCCCGGGACAGAGCAATCAGCCCCAGCATTTT.